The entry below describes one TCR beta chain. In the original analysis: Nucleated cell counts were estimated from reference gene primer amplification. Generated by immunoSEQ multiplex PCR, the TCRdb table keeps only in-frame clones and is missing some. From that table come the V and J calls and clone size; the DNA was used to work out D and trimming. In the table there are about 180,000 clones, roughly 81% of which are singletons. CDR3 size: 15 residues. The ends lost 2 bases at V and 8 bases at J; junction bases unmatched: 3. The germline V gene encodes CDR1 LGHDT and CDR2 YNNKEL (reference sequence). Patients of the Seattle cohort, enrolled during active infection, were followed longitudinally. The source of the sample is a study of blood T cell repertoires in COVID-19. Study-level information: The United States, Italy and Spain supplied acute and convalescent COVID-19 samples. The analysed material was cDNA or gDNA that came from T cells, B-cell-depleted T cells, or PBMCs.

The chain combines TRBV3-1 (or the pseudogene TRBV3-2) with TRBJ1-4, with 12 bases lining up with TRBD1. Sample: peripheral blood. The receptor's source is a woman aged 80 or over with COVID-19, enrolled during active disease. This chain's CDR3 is CASSQRDRGHEKLFF. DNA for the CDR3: TGTGCCAGCAGCCAACGGGACAGGGGGCACGAAAAACTGTTTTTT.